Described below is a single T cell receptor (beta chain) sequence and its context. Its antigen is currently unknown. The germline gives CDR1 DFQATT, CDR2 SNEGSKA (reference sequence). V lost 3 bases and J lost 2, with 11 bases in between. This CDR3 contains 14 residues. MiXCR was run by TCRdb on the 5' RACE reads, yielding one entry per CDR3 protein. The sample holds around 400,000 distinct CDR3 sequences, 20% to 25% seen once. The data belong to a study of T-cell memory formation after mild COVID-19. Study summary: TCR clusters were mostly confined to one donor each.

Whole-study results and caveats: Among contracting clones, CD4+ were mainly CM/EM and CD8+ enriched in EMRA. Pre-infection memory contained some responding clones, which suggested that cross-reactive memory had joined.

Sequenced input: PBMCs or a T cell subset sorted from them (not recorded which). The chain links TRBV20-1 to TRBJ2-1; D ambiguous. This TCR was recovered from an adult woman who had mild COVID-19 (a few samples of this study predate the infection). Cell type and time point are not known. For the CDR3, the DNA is TGCAGTGCTAGGGGCCGGGCTGCCTACAATGAGCAGTTCTTC. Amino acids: CSARGRAAYNEQFF.